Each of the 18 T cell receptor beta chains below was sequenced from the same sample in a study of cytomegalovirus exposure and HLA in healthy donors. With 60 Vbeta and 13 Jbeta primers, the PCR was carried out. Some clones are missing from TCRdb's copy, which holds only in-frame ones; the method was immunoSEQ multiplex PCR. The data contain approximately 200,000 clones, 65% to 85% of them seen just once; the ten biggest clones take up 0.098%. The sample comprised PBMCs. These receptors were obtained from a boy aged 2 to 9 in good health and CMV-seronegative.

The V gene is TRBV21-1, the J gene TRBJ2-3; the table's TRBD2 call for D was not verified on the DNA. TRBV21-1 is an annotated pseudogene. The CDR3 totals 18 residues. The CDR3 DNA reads TGTGCCAGCAGCAAACGGGGGAAGCCGAGGGCGGCCACAGATACGCAGTATTTT. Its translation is CASSKRGKPRAATDTQYF.

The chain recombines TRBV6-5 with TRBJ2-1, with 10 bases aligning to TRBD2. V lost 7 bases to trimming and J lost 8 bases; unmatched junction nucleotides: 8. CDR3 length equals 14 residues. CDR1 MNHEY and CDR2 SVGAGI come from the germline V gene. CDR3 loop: CASKGTSVSHEQFF. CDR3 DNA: TGTGCCAGCAAAGGGACTAGCGTCTCTCATGAGCAGTTCTTC.

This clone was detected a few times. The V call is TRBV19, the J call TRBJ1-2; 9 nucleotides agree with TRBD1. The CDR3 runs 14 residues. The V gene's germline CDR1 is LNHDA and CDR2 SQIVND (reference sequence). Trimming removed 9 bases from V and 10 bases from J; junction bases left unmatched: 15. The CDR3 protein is CASSFTGTGTNYTF. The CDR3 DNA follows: TGTGCCAGCAGTTTTACCGGGACAGGGACAAACTACACCTTC.

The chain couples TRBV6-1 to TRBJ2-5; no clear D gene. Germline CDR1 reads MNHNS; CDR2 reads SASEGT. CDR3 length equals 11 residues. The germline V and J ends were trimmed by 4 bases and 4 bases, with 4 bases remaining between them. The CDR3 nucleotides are TGTGCCAGCAGTGCGGGAGAGACCCAGTACTTC. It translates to CASSAGETQYF.

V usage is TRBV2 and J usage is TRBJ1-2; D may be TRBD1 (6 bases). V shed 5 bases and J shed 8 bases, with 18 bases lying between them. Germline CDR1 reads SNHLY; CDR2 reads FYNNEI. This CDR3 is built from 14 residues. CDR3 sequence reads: CASSSTTQGYGYTF. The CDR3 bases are TGTGCCAGCAGTTCAACGACACAGGGCTACGGCTACACCTTC. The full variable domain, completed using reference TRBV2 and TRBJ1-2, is EPEVTQTPSHQVTQMGQEVILRCVPISNHLYFYWYRQILGQKVEFLVSFYNNEISEKSEIFDDQFSVERPDGSNFTLKIRSTKLEDSAMYFCASSSTTQGYGYTFGSGTRLTVV.

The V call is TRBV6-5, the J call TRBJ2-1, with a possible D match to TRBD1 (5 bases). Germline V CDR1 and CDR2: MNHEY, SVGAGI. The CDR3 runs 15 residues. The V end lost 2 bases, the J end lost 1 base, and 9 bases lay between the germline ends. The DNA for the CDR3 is TGTGCCAGCAGTTACCGGCCAGGGTCCTACAATGAGCAGTTCTTC. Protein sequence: CASSYRPGSYNEQFF.

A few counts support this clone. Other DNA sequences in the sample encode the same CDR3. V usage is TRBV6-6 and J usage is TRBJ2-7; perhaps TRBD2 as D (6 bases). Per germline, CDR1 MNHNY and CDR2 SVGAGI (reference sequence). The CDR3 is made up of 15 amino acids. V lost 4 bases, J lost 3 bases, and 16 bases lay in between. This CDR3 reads CASSSSGTGDYEQYF. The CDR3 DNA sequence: TGTGCCAGCAGTTCGTCCGGGACGGGAGACTACGAGCAGTACTTC.

CDR3 in DNA: TGTGCCAGCAGCGTTGGGGGGAGCTCCTACGAGCAGTACTTC. It is translated as CASSVGGSSYEQYF. The chain combines TRBV9 with TRBJ2-5; possible D gene TRBD2, 6 bases. Gene TRBJ2-7 matches the end of the DNA better, so the J call may be wrong. Germline-derived CDR1 and CDR2 are SGDLS and YYNGEE. The CDR3 runs 14 residues.

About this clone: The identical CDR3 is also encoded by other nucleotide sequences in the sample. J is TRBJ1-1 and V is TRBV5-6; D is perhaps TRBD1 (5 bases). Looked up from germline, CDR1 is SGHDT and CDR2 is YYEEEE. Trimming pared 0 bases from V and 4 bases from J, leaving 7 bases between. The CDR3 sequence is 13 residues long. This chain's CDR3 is CASSLGRGTEAFF. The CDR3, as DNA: TGTGCCAGCAGCTTGGGTAGGGGCACTGAAGCTTTCTTT.

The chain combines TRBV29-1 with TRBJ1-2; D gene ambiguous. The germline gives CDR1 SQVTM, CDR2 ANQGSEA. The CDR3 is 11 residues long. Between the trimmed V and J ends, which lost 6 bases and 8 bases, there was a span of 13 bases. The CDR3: CSVGKGGGYTF. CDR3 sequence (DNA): TGCAGCGTCGGTAAGGGAGGCGGCTACACCTTC.

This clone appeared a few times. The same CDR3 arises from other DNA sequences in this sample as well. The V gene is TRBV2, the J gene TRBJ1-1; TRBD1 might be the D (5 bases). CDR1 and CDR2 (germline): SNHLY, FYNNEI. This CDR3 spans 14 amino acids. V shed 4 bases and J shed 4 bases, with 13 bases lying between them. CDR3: CASSVQGESTEAFF. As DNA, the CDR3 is TGTGCCAGCAGTGTTCAGGGCGAGAGCACTGAAGCTTTCTTT.

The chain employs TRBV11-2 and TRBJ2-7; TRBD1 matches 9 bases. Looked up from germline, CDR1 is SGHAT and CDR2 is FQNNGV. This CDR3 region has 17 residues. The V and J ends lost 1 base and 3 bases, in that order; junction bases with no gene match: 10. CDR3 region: CASSLGGAPGQGYEQYF. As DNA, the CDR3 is TGTGCCAGCAGCTTAGGGGGCGCTCCGGGACAGGGCTACGAGCAGTACTTC.

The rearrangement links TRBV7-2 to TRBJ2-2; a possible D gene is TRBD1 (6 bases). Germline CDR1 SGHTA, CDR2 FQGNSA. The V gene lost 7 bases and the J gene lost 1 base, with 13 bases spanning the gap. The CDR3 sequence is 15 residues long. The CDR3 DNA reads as TGTGCCAGCACCGATCGGGGACAGAACACCGGGGAGCTGTTTTTT. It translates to CASTDRGQNTGELFF.

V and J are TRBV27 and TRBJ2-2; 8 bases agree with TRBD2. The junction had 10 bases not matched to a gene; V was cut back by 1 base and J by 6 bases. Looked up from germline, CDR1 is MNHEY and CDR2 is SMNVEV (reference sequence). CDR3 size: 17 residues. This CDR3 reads CASSLYSGTRESGELFF. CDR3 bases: TGTGCCAGCAGTTTATACTCCGGGACTAGAGAATCCGGGGAGCTGTTTTTT.

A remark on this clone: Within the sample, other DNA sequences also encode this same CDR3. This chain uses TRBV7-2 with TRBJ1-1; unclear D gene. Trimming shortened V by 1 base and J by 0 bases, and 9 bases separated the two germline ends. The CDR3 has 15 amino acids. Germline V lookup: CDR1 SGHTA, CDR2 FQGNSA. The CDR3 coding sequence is TGTGCCAGCAGCTTAGTAGGCGGATTGAACACTGAAGCTTTCTTT. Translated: CASSLVGGLNTEAFF.

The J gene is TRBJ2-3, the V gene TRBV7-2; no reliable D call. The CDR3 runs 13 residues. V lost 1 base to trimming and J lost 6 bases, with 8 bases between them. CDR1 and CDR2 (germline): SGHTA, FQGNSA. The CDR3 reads CASSLGARDTQYF. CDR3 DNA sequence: TGTGCCAGCAGCTTAGGCGCCCGCGATACGCAGTATTTT.

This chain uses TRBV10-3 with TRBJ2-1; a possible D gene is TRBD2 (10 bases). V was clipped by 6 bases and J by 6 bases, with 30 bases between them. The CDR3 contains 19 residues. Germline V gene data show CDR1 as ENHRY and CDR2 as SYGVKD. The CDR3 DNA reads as TGTGCCATCAGCCCGGGACAGGGATCAACTAGCGGGGATTTCAATGAGCAGTTCTTC. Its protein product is CAISPGQGSTSGDFNEQFF.

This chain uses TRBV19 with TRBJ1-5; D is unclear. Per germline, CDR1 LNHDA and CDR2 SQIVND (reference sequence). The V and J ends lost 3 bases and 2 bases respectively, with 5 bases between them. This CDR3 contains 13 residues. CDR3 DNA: TGTGCCAGTAGTATGAGCCGCAATCAGCCCCAGCATTTT. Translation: CASSMSRNQPQHF.